This TCR beta chain was sequenced for a study of blood T cell repertoires in COVID-19. Study details: T cells, B-cell-depleted T cells, or PBMCs provided the cDNA or gDNA that served as material.

This clone was observed a handful of times. Clinical history as reported by participants underpinned cohort assignment. Using immunoSEQ multiplex PCR, the repertoire was profiled, and TCRdb retains in-frame clones only, with some absent. The data show roughly 370,000 clones, around nine tenths seen once. This TCR came from a woman aged 45-59 years who had recovered from COVID-19. The sample comprised PBMCs or T cells enriched from blood (not recorded which).

The DNA of the CDR3 is TGTGCCAGCAGTACGCCAGGGTGGGGCACAGATACGCAGTATTTT. It translates to CASSTPGWGTDTQYF. This chain connects TRBV28 to TRBJ2-3; TRBD1 might be the D (5 bases). V was cut by 5 bases and J by 1 base, with 13 bases left in between. Per the germline V gene, CDR1 is MDHEN and CDR2 is SYDVKM. CDR3 size: 15 residues.